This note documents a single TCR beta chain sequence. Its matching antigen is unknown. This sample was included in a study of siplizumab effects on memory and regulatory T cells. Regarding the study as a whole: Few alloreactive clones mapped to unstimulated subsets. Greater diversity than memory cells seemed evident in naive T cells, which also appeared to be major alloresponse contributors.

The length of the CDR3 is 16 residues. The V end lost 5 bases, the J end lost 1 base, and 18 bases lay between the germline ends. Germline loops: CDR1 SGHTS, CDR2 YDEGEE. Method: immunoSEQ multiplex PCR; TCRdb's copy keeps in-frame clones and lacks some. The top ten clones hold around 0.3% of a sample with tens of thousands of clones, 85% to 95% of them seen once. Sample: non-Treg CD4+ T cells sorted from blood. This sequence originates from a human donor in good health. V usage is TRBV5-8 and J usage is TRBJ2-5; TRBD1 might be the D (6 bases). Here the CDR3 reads CASSPRTAEPQETQYF. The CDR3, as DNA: TGTGCCAGCAGTCCGAGGACAGCGGAGCCCCAAGAGACCCAGTACTTC. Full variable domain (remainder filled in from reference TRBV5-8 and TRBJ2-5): EAGVTQSPTHLIKTRGQQATLRCSPISGHTSVYWYQQALGLGLQFLLWYDEGEERNRGNFPPRFSGRQFPNYSSELNVNALELEDSALYLCASSPRTAEPQETQYFGPGTRLLVL.